The 22 T cell receptor beta chains reported below all come from one sample, sequenced in a study of T cell responses to AZD1222 COVID-19 vaccine (dated by TCRdb to the early 2020s). To prepare the library, the immunoSEQ multiplex PCR assay was applied. TCRdb took over this immuneACCESS table, retaining in-frame rearrangements with V and J assigned. Such tables are incomplete; in checked studies, under half of the missing clones stem from an unresolved V gene, and the remainder is unexplained. The sample includes about 150,000 clones, with 85% to 95% observed a single time. Jointly, the top ten make up about 1.9% of the sample. The sample's time point label, decoded: baseline before first vaccination. The sample in question was peripheral blood, obtained on day 0 of AZD1222 vaccination. Receptor source: an adult in good health.

The chain couples TRBV2 to TRBJ1-1; D may be TRBD1 (5 bases). V was clipped by 6 bases and J by 7 bases, with 12 bases between them. There are 12 residues in the CDR3. Germline V gene data show CDR1 as SNHLY and CDR2 as FYNNEI. In DNA form, the CDR3 reads TGTGCCAGCAGCGACGGGGACGGTGAAGCTTTCTTT. Its translation: CASSDGDGEAFF.

The chain joins TRBV4-1 to TRBJ1-4, with D maybe TRBD1 (6 bases). Per germline, CDR1 MGHRA and CDR2 YSYEKL. Trimming cost V 1 base and J 3 bases, with 9 bases left between them. CDR3 length: 15 residues. CDR3 sequence: CASSQGGQANEKLFF. The CDR3 DNA reads as TGCGCCAGCAGCCAAGGGGGGCAGGCTAATGAAAAACTGTTTTTT.

The chain joins TRBV12-3 or TRBV12-4 to TRBJ1-1; the D is unclear. Trimming left V 1 base short and J 3 bases short, with 6 bases between. The CDR3 totals 13 residues. The CDR3: CASSLVGYTEAFF. The CDR3 DNA reads as TGTGCCAGCAGTTTAGTGGGGTACACTGAAGCTTTCTTT.

This chain joins TRBV15 and TRBJ2-7, with D maybe TRBD2 (5 bases). Per germline, CDR1 LNHNV and CDR2 YYDKDF (reference sequence). This CDR3 is 16 amino acids long. The ends were cut back, 0 bases at V and 2 bases at J, with 14 bases in the middle. The CDR3 DNA reads as TGTGCCACCAGCAGAGATCCAGCGGTCACCACCTACGAGCAGTACTTC. Translating it yields CATSRDPAVTTYEQYF.

V gene TRBV5-1 combines with J gene TRBJ2-7; D is possibly TRBD2 (6 bases). The CDR3 has 17 amino acids. Per germline, CDR1 SGHRS and CDR2 YFSETQ. Trimming took off 2 bases at V and 0 bases at J, with 18 bases between the two ends. The CDR3 DNA is TGCGCCAGCAGCTTACGGTCCCTAGCGAAGCCCTCCTACGAGCAGTACTTC. Its translation: CASSLRSLAKPSYEQYF.

The gene calls are TRBV19 and TRBJ1-6; D not resolved. V shed 3 bases and J shed 4 bases, with 1 base lying between them. Looked up from germline, CDR1 is LNHDA and CDR2 is SQIVND (reference sequence). The CDR3 spans 12 residues. The chain's CDR3 is CASSMYNSPLHF. The DNA of the CDR3 is TGTGCCAGTAGTATGTATAATTCACCCCTCCACTTT.

The J gene is TRBJ1-1, the V gene TRBV6-5, with TRBD1 as a possible D gene (5 bases). Germline CDR1 and CDR2: MNHEY and SVGAGI. The germline V and J ends were trimmed by 4 bases and 6 bases, with 12 bases remaining between them. CDR3 length equals 13 residues. The CDR3: CASSFGRGPEAFF. The CDR3 nucleotides read TGTGCCAGCAGTTTCGGACGGGGCCCTGAAGCTTTCTTT.

The V call is TRBV29-1, the J call TRBJ2-1, with a tentative D call TRBD1 (6 bases). The CDR3 runs to 13 residues. Trimming cost V 2 bases and J 6 bases, with 11 bases left between them. Germline V lookup: CDR1 SQVTM, CDR2 ANQGSEA. The CDR3 region is CSVETGLGNEQFF. In nucleotides, the CDR3 is TGCAGCGTTGAAACAGGGTTGGGCAATGAGCAGTTCTTC.

V usage is TRBV7-9 and J usage is TRBJ2-5; D may be TRBD2 (6 bases). Trimming removed 2 bases from V and 8 bases from J, with 15 bases in between. CDR1 and CDR2 (germline): SEHNR, FQNEAQ (reference sequence). The CDR3 has 14 amino acids. The CDR3 loop reads CASSLSARRETQYF. CDR3 DNA: TGTGCCAGCAGCTTATCAGCCAGGCGGGAAACCCAGTACTTC.

CDR3 amino acids: CASTMEETQYF. The CDR3 nucleotides read TGTGCCAGCACCATGGAAGAGACCCAGTACTTC. The rearrangement links TRBV2 to TRBJ2-5; no firm D call. The CDR3 runs 11 residues. Germline lookup yields CDR1 SNHLY and CDR2 FYNNEI. V was cut by 7 bases and J by 3 bases, with 6 bases left in between.

This chain connects TRBV2 to TRBJ1-2; D is unclear. Germline loops: CDR1 SNHLY, CDR2 FYNNEI. The V gene lost 5 bases and the J gene lost 8 bases, with 12 bases spanning the gap. The length of the CDR3 is 12 residues. This CDR3 reads CASSPSSGGYTF. The CDR3, as DNA: TGTGCCAGCAGTCCTTCGTCTGGGGGCTACACCTTC.

This clone was seen a single time. As DNA, the CDR3 is TGCAGCGTAATTGACAGGGACAATTCACCCCTCCACTTT. Its translation is CSVIDRDNSPLHF. The J gene is TRBJ1-6, the V gene TRBV29-1; 7 nucleotides match TRBD1. CDR1 SQVTM and CDR2 ANQGSEA come from the germline V gene. This CDR3 region has 13 residues. Trimming took 6 bases from V and 7 from J; bases not matched to a gene: 6.

The gene calls are TRBV5-6 and TRBJ2-1, with D hard to call. The CDR3 sequence is 15 residues long. Germline V CDR1 and CDR2: SGHDT, YYEEEE. Trimming left V 2 bases short and J 2 bases short, with 11 bases between. CDR3 bases: TGTGCCAGCAGCTTACCCGATCTAACCTACAATGAGCAGTTCTTC. Its translation: CASSLPDLTYNEQFF.

The J gene is TRBJ2-3, the V gene TRBV2, with unresolved D. Between the trimmed V and J ends, which lost 1 base and 0 bases, there was a span of 8 bases. Germline CDR1 is SNHLY and CDR2 is FYNNEI. The CDR3 runs 15 residues. CDR3 bases: TGTGCCAGCAGTGAAGAGGACCAGAGCACAGATACGCAGTATTTT. Amino acids: CASSEEDQSTDTQYF.

The V and J genes are TRBV30 and TRBJ2-3; 7 nucleotides align to TRBD2. The CDR3 has 18 residues. V lost 0 bases to trimming and J lost 6 bases; unmatched junction nucleotides: 18. CDR1 GTSNPN and CDR2 SVGIG come from the germline V gene (reference sequence). The CDR3: CAWSVLVGLVGLRDTQYF. The CDR3 DNA sequence: TGTGCCTGGAGTGTACTCGTTGGACTAGTGGGATTAAGGGATACGCAGTATTTT.

V gene TRBV6-6 combines with J gene TRBJ1-3; 7 nucleotides agree with TRBD1. V shed 5 bases and J 2 bases; nucleotides not matched to a gene: 9. The germline gives CDR1 MNHNY, CDR2 SVGAGI (reference sequence). The CDR3 consists of 16 residues. CDR3: CASSRQGNVPGNTIYF. CDR3 in DNA: TGTGCCAGCAGTCGACAGGGTAATGTTCCTGGAAACACCATATATTTT.

The CDR3: CASSAREFWFHEQFF. CDR3 in DNA: TGTGCCAGCAGTGCCCGAGAGTTTTGGTTCCATGAGCAGTTCTTC. This chain uses TRBV25-1 with TRBJ2-1; D unresolved. The germline V gene encodes CDR1 MGHDK and CDR2 SYGVNS. The CDR3 spans 15 residues. Trimming cost V 4 bases and J 8 bases, with 18 bases left between them.

CDR3 bases: TGCGCCAGCCGGGGGGACACCAATTCACCCCTCCACTTT. It is translated as CASRGDTNSPLHF. The chain couples TRBV5-1 to TRBJ1-6, with D maybe TRBD1 (6 bases). V gave up 7 bases and J gave up 7 bases, with 12 bases separating them. The CDR3 loop spans 13 amino acids. Per germline, CDR1 SGHRS and CDR2 YFSETQ.

This clone was seen more than once but under ten times. V gene TRBV12-3 or TRBV12-4 combines with J gene TRBJ1-2; D is ambiguous. The CDR3 has 12 residues. Trimming stripped 3 bases from V and 0 bases from J, with 2 bases between. The CDR3: CASSFSNYGYTF. The CDR3 DNA follows: TGTGCCAGCAGTTTTTCTAACTATGGCTACACCTTC.

CDR3 sequence reads: CAARDYNYNEQFF. In nucleotides, the CDR3 is TGTGCCGCCCGGGACTACAACTACAATGAGCAGTTCTTC. The V and J genes are TRBV24-1 and TRBJ2-1; 7 bases line up with TRBD2. This CDR3 is built from 13 residues. Unmatched junction bases numbered 7, after V lost 12 bases and J lost 3 bases. The germline V gene encodes CDR1 KGHDR and CDR2 SFDVKD.

The chain uses TRBV13 and TRBJ1-3; TRBD1 might be the D (6 bases). Trimming left V 6 bases short and J 0 bases short, with 12 bases between. CDR1 PRHDT and CDR2 FYEKMQ come from the germline V gene (reference sequence). CDR3 length: 15 residues. CDR3 DNA: TGTGCCAGCAGGGAGCGGGGGGCCTCTGGAAACACCATATATTTT. Protein: CASRERGASGNTIYF.

The V gene is TRBV5-1, the J gene TRBJ1-2, with D perhaps TRBD1 (6 bases). Germline V gives CDR1 SGHRS, CDR2 YFSETQ. This CDR3 has 13 residues. Deletions cut 0 bases from V and 8 bases from J, with 11 bases between. CDR3 coding DNA: TGCGCCAGCAGCTTGGAGGGGGTCGGAGGCTACACCTTC. Translated: CASSLEGVGGYTF.